The sequence of this TCR beta chain was determined in a study of blood T cell repertoires in COVID-19. Study information: Some COVID-19 samples were acute and others convalescent; all came from the United States, Italy and Spain. In each case, the material was cDNA or gDNA derived from T cells, B-cell-depleted T cells, or PBMCs.

Study processing details: Amplification of reference gene primers was used by the study to estimate nucleated cell counts. Only in-frame clones appear in the TCRdb table, and some are missing; sequencing was by immunoSEQ multiplex PCR. V, J and clone size are those of that table, while D and trimming were read from the DNA. The table shows 120,000 or so clones, with 85% to 90% occurring only once. This TCR derives from a man aged 50 to 60 with acute or convalescent COVID-19. Sequencing used peripheral blood.

Written as DNA, the CDR3 is TGTGCCAGCAGTCCTGGGACTAGCCCAGATACGCAGTATTTT. Translation gives CASSPGTSPDTQYF. V gene TRBV6-4 combines with J gene TRBJ2-3; the match to TRBD2 covers 9 bases. Germline V CDR1 and CDR2: MRHNA, SNTAGT. The CDR3 loop spans 14 amino acids. Trimming removed 5 bases from V and 4 bases from J; junction bases left unmatched: 4.